This is a list of T cell receptor beta chains from one sample in a study of blood T cell repertoires in COVID-19. Here immunoSEQ multiplex PCR was the method, and the copy in TCRdb shows in-frame clones only, minus some. The sample holds roughly 110,000 clones; about 90% are singletons and the top ten take roughly 4.4%. Sequencing was carried out using peripheral blood. The source is a woman aged 45 to 65 with acute or convalescent COVID-19. CDR3s include the opening cysteine and the closing phenylalanine or tryptophan. The D gene is left open where the match is weak. Some rows have no size entry. The others give once, few or many, or a class for an expanded clone.

d_gene: TRBD1; v_gene: TRBV3-1/TRBV3-2; abundance: few; j_gene: TRBJ2-2; CDR3nt: TGTGCCAGCGTGCGATGGGACAGGGGGAACACCGGGGAGCTGTTTTTT; CDR3aa: CASVRWDRGNTGELFF
d_gene: -; v_gene: TRBV12-3/TRBV12-4; abundance: -; j_gene: TRBJ1-2; CDR3nt: TGTGCCAGCAGGAGGACGGACAGCTATGGCTACACCTTC; CDR3aa: CASRRTDSYGYTF
d_gene: -; v_gene: TRBV12-3/TRBV12-4; abundance: -; j_gene: TRBJ2-3; CDR3nt: TGTGCCAGCAGTCTCGCGGGCGCAGATACGCAGTATTTT; CDR3aa: CASSLAGADTQYF
d_gene: -; v_gene: TRBV2; abundance: -; j_gene: TRBJ2-3; CDR3nt: TGTGCCAGCAGGATTAGCAGAGATACGCAGTATTTT; CDR3aa: CASRISRDTQYF
d_gene: TRBD1; v_gene: TRBV7-8; abundance: -; j_gene: TRBJ1-5; CDR3nt: TGTGCCAGCAGCCCCAGGGGGCAGCCCCAGCATTTT; CDR3aa: CASSPRGQPQHF
d_gene: -; v_gene: TRBV29-1; abundance: -; j_gene: TRBJ2-7; CDR3nt: TGCAGCGCCTCGAACGGACAGTCGGAGCAGTACTTC; CDR3aa: CSASNGQSEQYF
d_gene: -; v_gene: TRBV10-3; abundance: -; j_gene: TRBJ1-2; CDR3nt: TGTGCCATCAGTGGGAGCACACTTCGCGGCTACACCTTC; CDR3aa: CAISGSTLRGYTF
d_gene: -; v_gene: TRBV7-6; abundance: -; j_gene: TRBJ1-1; CDR3nt: TGTGCCAGCAGCTTGGGGCGGGGTGCGGGCACTGAAGCTTTCTTT; CDR3aa: CASSLGRGAGTEAFF
d_gene: -; v_gene: TRBV5-1; abundance: -; j_gene: TRBJ1-1; CDR3nt: TGCGCCAGCAGCGGGGGGAAGACTGAAGCTTTCTTT; CDR3aa: CASSGGKTEAFF
d_gene: -; v_gene: TRBV20-1; abundance: -; j_gene: TRBJ1-2; CDR3nt: TGCAGTGCTAGAGATCGTGGCTACACCTTC; CDR3aa: CSARDRGYTF
d_gene: -; v_gene: TRBV9; abundance: once; j_gene: TRBJ2-7; CDR3nt: TGTGCCAGCAGCGCCCGGGGAGGATCCGTCTGGGAGCAGTACTTC; CDR3aa: CASSARGGSVWEQYF
d_gene: -; v_gene: TRBV2; abundance: once; j_gene: TRBJ1-2; CDR3nt: TGTGCCAGCAGGGAAGTACCAGGGACAGGCTACACCTTC; CDR3aa: CASREVPGTGYTF
d_gene: -; v_gene: TRBV7-2; abundance: -; j_gene: TRBJ2-2; CDR3nt: TGTGCCAGCAGCTTTTTGCAGGGGCGCCCCGCGAACACCGGGGAGCTGTTTTTT; CDR3aa: CASSFLQGRPANTGELFF
d_gene: TRBD2; v_gene: TRBV6-6; abundance: -; j_gene: TRBJ2-2; CDR3nt: TGTGCCAGCAGTTACGCACTAGCGGTATCCGGGGAGCTGTTTTTT; CDR3aa: CASSYALAVSGELFF
d_gene: -; v_gene: TRBV30; abundance: -; j_gene: TRBJ2-3; CDR3nt: TGTGCCTGGAGTGTACAAGCAGATACGCAGTATTTT; CDR3aa: CAWSVQADTQYF
d_gene: -; v_gene: TRBV6-4; abundance: -; j_gene: TRBJ1-6; CDR3nt: TGTGCCAGCAGTGACTCGAAAGCAGCGTCCCTCCACTTT; CDR3aa: CASSDSKAASLHF
d_gene: -; v_gene: TRBV19; abundance: -; j_gene: TRBJ1-2; CDR3nt: TGTGCCAGTAGTACCGACATCAGTGATGGATATGGCTACACCTTC; CDR3aa: CASSTDISDGYGYTF
d_gene: -; v_gene: TRBV30; abundance: -; j_gene: TRBJ1-6; CDR3nt: TGTGCCTGGAGTGTAACCCAGGGTTCACCCCTCCACTTT; CDR3aa: CAWSVTQGSPLHF
d_gene: TRBD1; v_gene: TRBV14; abundance: -; j_gene: TRBJ1-3; CDR3nt: TGTGCCAGCAGCCCTACAGGGGCTGGAAACACCATATATTTT; CDR3aa: CASSPTGAGNTIYF
d_gene: TRBD1; v_gene: TRBV3-1/TRBV3-2; abundance: -; j_gene: TRBJ1-2; CDR3nt: TGTGCCAGCTATGGGACAGGGATTGGCTACACCTTC; CDR3aa: CASYGTGIGYTF
d_gene: -; v_gene: TRBV24-1; abundance: once; j_gene: TRBJ2-1; CDR3nt: TGTGCCACCAGTGACCCCACAGGGATCTCCTACAATGAGCAGTTCTTC; CDR3aa: CATSDPTGISYNEQFF
d_gene: TRBD2; v_gene: TRBV2; abundance: -; j_gene: TRBJ2-1; CDR3nt: TGTGCCAGCAGGGGACACACTAGCGGGAGTGCAACCTCCTACAATGAGCAGTTCTTC; CDR3aa: CASRGHTSGSATSYNEQFF
d_gene: TRBD1; v_gene: TRBV19; abundance: -; j_gene: TRBJ1-1; CDR3nt: TGTGCCAGTAGTACGCCCGGGACAGCCACCCGGAACACTGAAGCTTTCTTT; CDR3aa: CASSTPGTATRNTEAFF
d_gene: -; v_gene: TRBV18; abundance: once; j_gene: TRBJ1-3; CDR3nt: TGTGCCAGCTCAGCGGGGCGTTGGGACTTCTCTGGAAACACCATATATTTT; CDR3aa: CASSAGRWDFSGNTIYF
d_gene: TRBD2; v_gene: TRBV7-9; abundance: -; j_gene: TRBJ2-1; CDR3nt: TGTGCCAGCAGCTTTTATAGCGGGCTGTACAATGAGCAGTTCTTC; CDR3aa: CASSFYSGLYNEQFF
d_gene: -; v_gene: TRBV9; abundance: -; j_gene: TRBJ1-1; CDR3nt: TGTGCCAGCAGCGTAGAAGCGGGTACTGAAGCTTTCTTT; CDR3aa: CASSVEAGTEAFF
d_gene: TRBD1; v_gene: TRBV7-6; abundance: few; j_gene: TRBJ2-5; CDR3nt: TGTGCCAGCACCTTAGGAGAGACAGGGGTGGAGACCCAGTACTTC; CDR3aa: CASTLGETGVETQYF
d_gene: TRBD2; v_gene: TRBV7-9; abundance: -; j_gene: TRBJ2-3; CDR3nt: TGTGCCAGCAGAAAAAGCGGGGGGGCGGCAGATACGCAGTATTTT; CDR3aa: CASRKSGGAADTQYF
d_gene: -; v_gene: TRBV11-2; abundance: -; j_gene: TRBJ1-1; CDR3nt: TGTGCCAGCAGCCAAACTCAGGTTATAAGGACTGAAGCTTTCTTT; CDR3aa: CASSQTQVIRTEAFF
d_gene: -; v_gene: TRBV11-2; abundance: -; j_gene: TRBJ1-2; CDR3nt: TGTGCCAGCAGTACCCGACAGCATCCTAACTATGGCTACACCTTC; CDR3aa: CASSTRQHPNYGYTF
d_gene: TRBD1; v_gene: TRBV5-1; abundance: -; j_gene: TRBJ2-1; CDR3nt: TGCGCCAGCAGCTCACCGACGACAGGGGTCCGTAGACCCTACAATGAGCAGTTCTTC; CDR3aa: CASSSPTTGVRRPYNEQFF
d_gene: TRBD2; v_gene: TRBV28; abundance: -; j_gene: TRBJ2-3; CDR3nt: TGTGCCAGCGCCGGGACTAGCCCAGCAGATACGCAGTATTTT; CDR3aa: CASAGTSPADTQYF
d_gene: TRBD2; v_gene: TRBV7-2; abundance: -; j_gene: TRBJ2-7; CDR3nt: TGTGCCAGCAGCCATAGAAGCGGGGGGGGCTACGAGCAGTACTTC; CDR3aa: CASSHRSGGGYEQYF
d_gene: -; v_gene: TRBV19; abundance: -; j_gene: TRBJ1-1; CDR3nt: TGTGCCAGTAGTCCCCCAAACAGGAACACTGAAGCTTTCTTT; CDR3aa: CASSPPNRNTEAFF
d_gene: -; v_gene: TRBV7-9; abundance: -; j_gene: TRBJ1-5; CDR3nt: TGTGCCAGCATCAGTCCTGGGGCCCTCAATCAGCCCCAGCATTTT; CDR3aa: CASISPGALNQPQHF
d_gene: -; v_gene: TRBV9; abundance: -; j_gene: TRBJ1-6; CDR3nt: TGTGCCAGCAGCGTAGAAGGGGGGGGAAATTCACCCCTCCACTTT; CDR3aa: CASSVEGGGNSPLHF
d_gene: -; v_gene: TRBV5-5; abundance: -; j_gene: TRBJ2-2; CDR3nt: TGTGCCAGCAGCTTGGCCGGGTGGTCGAACACCGGGGAGCTGTTTTTT; CDR3aa: CASSLAGWSNTGELFF
d_gene: TRBD1; v_gene: TRBV15; abundance: -; j_gene: TRBJ1-2; CDR3nt: TGTGCCACCAGCAGCGCCCGGACAGGGGCGCCCTCTGGTTATGGCTACACCTTC; CDR3aa: CATSSARTGAPSGYGYTF
d_gene: -; v_gene: TRBV25-1; abundance: -; j_gene: TRBJ1-2; CDR3nt: TGTGCCAGCAGTGATGACTTGTATGGCTACACCTTC; CDR3aa: CASSDDLYGYTF